This is a list of T cell receptor beta chains from one sample in a study of cytomegalovirus exposure and HLA in healthy donors. TCRdb's table, derived via immunoSEQ multiplex PCR, lists solely in-frame clones and lacks some. The sample's table shows about 210,000 clones. The specimen sequenced was PBMCs. The receptors come from a woman in her 30s in good health and CMV-seropositive. The CDR3 runs from the conserved cysteine through the conserved F or W. A D gene is named only where the DNA matches it firmly.

TRBD2	TRBV10-3	TRBJ2-7	CATGGGKAPYEQYF	TGTGCCACCGGGGGGGGTAAGGCCCCCTACGAGCAGTACTTC
TRBD2	TRBV6-6	TRBJ2-1	CASSKGLAVYDEQFF	TGTGCCAGCAGTAAGGGACTAGCGGTATACGATGAGCAGTTCTTC
-	TRBV6-1	TRBJ1-4	CASSEVSWAEKLFF	TGTGCCAGCAGTGAAGTATCGTGGGCCGAAAAACTGTTTTTT
TRBD1	TRBV5-6	TRBJ2-5	CASSMGTVGETQYF	TGTGCCAGCAGCATGGGGACAGTGGGGGAGACCCAGTACTTC
-	TRBV19	TRBJ2-6	CASSFETGTSGANVLTF	TGTGCCAGTAGTTTTGAGACAGGAACCTCTGGGGCCAACGTCCTGACTTTC
-	TRBV5-1	TRBJ2-7	CASWGDSPYEQYF	TGCGCCAGCTGGGGGGACAGTCCCTACGAGCAGTACTTC
TRBD2	TRBV12-5	TRBJ2-2	CASGPAGAYDTGELFF	TGTGCTAGTGGTCCAGCGGGAGCGTACGACACCGGGGAGCTGTTTTTT
TRBD1	TRBV7-2	TRBJ2-7	CASSSDRGRGLYF	TGTGCCAGCAGCTCCGACAGGGGTAGGGGCTTATACTTC
-	TRBV5-4	TRBJ2-7	CASSPTTSSSSYEQYF	TGTGCCAGCAGCCCAACAACTAGCTCCTCCTCCTACGAGCAGTACTTC
-	TRBV5-1	TRBJ2-5	CASQINQETQYF	TGCGCCTCGCAGATAAACCAAGAGACCCAGTACTTC
-	TRBV6-1	TRBJ1-1	CASRLQGNTEAFF	TGTGCCAGCAGACTACAGGGGAACACTGAAGCTTTCTTT
-	TRBV5-1	TRBJ1-2	CASSLDANGYTF	TGCGCCAGCAGCTTGGATGCGAATGGCTACACCTTC
-	TRBV29-1	TRBJ2-3	CSVYRDTQYF	TGCAGCGTTTACAGGGATACGCAGTATTTT
TRBD2	TRBV5-1	TRBJ2-3	CASSLDAGGADTQYF	TGCGCCAGCAGCTTGGATGCGGGGGGCGCAGATACGCAGTATTTT
TRBD1	TRBV15	TRBJ1-1	CATSKEQGYTEAFF	TGTGCCACCAGCAAAGAACAGGGGTACACTGAAGCTTTCTTT
-	TRBV30	TRBJ2-1	CAWGSWVSQGDNEQFF	TGTGCCTGGGGATCTTGGGTATCACAAGGGGACAATGAGCAGTTCTTC
-	TRBV4-2	TRBJ2-3	CASSQEYSLPGTDTQYF	TGTGCCAGCAGCCAAGAATATTCCCTACCCGGCACAGATACGCAGTATTTT
TRBD1	TRBV10-3	TRBJ1-5	CAISALQGASNQPQHF	TGTGCCATCAGTGCCTTACAGGGGGCCAGCAATCAGCCCCAGCATTTT
-	TRBV15	TRBJ1-2	CATSLQGNYGYTF	TGTGCCACCAGCCTCCAGGGGAACTATGGCTACACCTTC
TRBD1	TRBV7-2	TRBJ2-7	CASSLMGQGLYEQYF	TGTGCCAGCAGCTTGATGGGACAGGGGCTCTACGAGCAGTACTTC
TRBD2	TRBV5-1	TRBJ2-2	CASSLGDYFNTGELFF	TGCGCCAGCAGCTTGGGGGACTACTTCAACACCGGGGAGCTGTTTTTT
-	TRBV5-1	TRBJ2-1	CASSLAVRGGLNEQFF	TGCGCCAGCAGCTTGGCCGTGAGGGGGGGCCTTAATGAGCAGTTCTTC
TRBD1	TRBV11-2	TRBJ1-5	CASSLGTADQPQHF	TGTGCCAGCAGCTTGGGGACAGCTGATCAGCCCCAGCATTTT
TRBD1	TRBV2	TRBJ1-2	CASSPGQGATYGYTF	TGTGCCAGCAGTCCTGGACAGGGGGCGACTTATGGCTACACCTTC
TRBD1	TRBV10-3	TRBJ2-5	CAIRMDRGPETQYF	TGTGCCATCAGGATGGACAGGGGCCCGGAGACCCAGTACTTC
TRBD2	TRBV5-8	TRBJ2-7	CASSDSGNDEQYF	TGTGCCAGCAGCGACAGCGGGAACGACGAGCAGTACTTC
TRBD1	TRBV5-4	TRBJ1-5	CASSLGGGRNQPQHF	TGTGCCAGCAGCTTGGGAGGGGGCAGGAATCAGCCCCAGCATTTT
-	TRBV6-1	TRBJ2-2	CASSEARGSNTGELFF	TGTGCCAGCAGTGAAGCGCGGGGATCGAACACCGGGGAGCTGTTTTTT
TRBD2	TRBV15	TRBJ2-1	CATSTDLAGSSYNEQFF	TGTGCCACCAGTACAGACCTAGCGGGGAGCTCCTACAATGAGCAGTTCTTC
-	TRBV27	TRBJ2-4	CASSFDGLWVF	TGTGCCAGCAGTTTCGACGGACTCTGGGTCTTC
-	TRBV7-2	TRBJ2-7	CASSSNSYEQYF	TGTGCCAGCAGTTCAAATTCCTACGAGCAGTACTTC
-	TRBV30	TRBJ1-5	CAWGVSGNQPQHF	TGTGCCTGGGGGGTGAGCGGTAATCAGCCCCAGCATTTT
TRBD1	TRBV15	TRBJ1-5	CATSMAGGRQPQHF	TGTGCCACCAGCATGGCAGGGGGTCGACAGCCCCAGCATTTT
-	TRBV15	TRBJ1-1	CATSPFRENTEAFF	TGTGCCACCAGCCCCTTCAGGGAAAACACTGAAGCTTTCTTT
TRBD1	TRBV19	TRBJ2-7	CASASKAPQGARVEQYF	TGTGCCAGTGCATCCAAAGCCCCGCAGGGGGCGCGGGTCGAGCAGTACTTC
TRBD1	TRBV6-1	TRBJ1-2	CASSEQQGYGYTF	TGTGCCAGCAGTGAACAACAGGGGTATGGCTACACCTTC
-	TRBV7-9	TRBJ2-2	CASSLSPGLSTGELFF	TGTGCCAGCAGCCTGTCTCCGGGACTCAGCACCGGGGAGCTGTTTTTT
-	TRBV27	TRBJ2-1	CASSWRGGYEQFF	TGTGCCAGCTCGTGGAGGGGCGGCTATGAGCAGTTCTTC
-	TRBV19	TRBJ1-5	CASSARGSGGGNQPQHF	TGTGCCAGTAGTGCCCGGGGGTCGGGAGGGGGCAATCAGCCCCAGCATTTT
-	TRBV7-2	TRBJ2-7	CASSSLGLSGVSYEQYF	TGTGCCAGCAGCTCACTGGGATTGTCGGGAGTTTCCTACGAGCAGTACTTC
TRBD2	TRBV5-1	TRBJ2-1	CASSGTSGLPKQFF	TGCGCCAGCAGCGGGACTAGCGGGTTACCTAAGCAGTTCTTC
-	TRBV7-9	TRBJ1-2	CASSLLTGYGYTF	TGTGCCAGCAGCTTATTGACGGGCTATGGCTACACCTTC
-	TRBV5-1	TRBJ1-1	CASSITEAFF	TGCGCCAGCAGTATAACTGAAGCTTTCTTT
TRBD2	TRBV6-4	TRBJ2-2	CASSPTSGSTGELFF	TGTGCCAGCAGCCCGACTAGCGGGAGTACCGGGGAGCTGTTTTTT
-	TRBV21-1	TRBJ1-5	CASSPKRGIKVDQPQHF	TGTGCCAGCAGCCCTAAGCGGGGGATTAAAGTTGATCAGCCCCAGCATTTT
TRBD1	TRBV7-2	TRBJ1-4	CASSLGDRGGEKLFF	TGTGCCAGCAGCTTGGGCGACAGGGGTGGTGAAAAACTGTTTTTT
TRBD2	TRBV10-2	TRBJ2-2	CASSAGLAGTGELFF	TGCGCCAGCAGCGCGGGACTAGCGGGCACCGGGGAGCTGTTTTTT
-	TRBV21-1	TRBJ1-1	CASVIVRRDTEAFF	TGTGCCAGCGTAATCGTCCGGCGGGACACTGAAGCTTTCTTT